These T cell receptor beta chains were read from a single sample in a study of cytomegalovirus exposure and HLA in healthy donors. Produced via immunoSEQ multiplex PCR; TCRdb's table is partial and in-frame only. In the table there are fewer than 250,000 clones, 86% of which are singletons. Sequenced material: PBMCs. These receptors all come from a woman under 30 in good health and CMV-seronegative. Each CDR3 is given with its conserved first and last residue. The D gene is left open where the match is weak. Only some rows state a clone size, as once, few, many or a class for expanded clones.

TRBJ2-5 TRBV2 - - TGTGCCAGCAGGAGGGGGGGAATGGGAGAGACCCAGTACTTC CASRRGGMGETQYF
TRBJ2-2 TRBV30 - - TGTGCCTGGAGTGTACCGGGCAGGGAGAACACCGGGGAGCTGTTTTTT CAWSVPGRENTGELFF
TRBJ1-2 TRBV25-1 TRBD1 - TGTGCCAGCAGTGAATGGAGGCGGGACAGGGACCACTATGGCTACACCTTC CASSEWRRDRDHYGYTF
TRBJ1-2 TRBV5-8 - - TGTGCCAGCAGCCCGCGGGGGTTGGATGGCTACACCTTC CASSPRGLDGYTF
TRBJ1-5 TRBV2 - - TGTGCCAGCAGTGAAGCGGCCCTTCGGTGGGGCACTCAGCCCCAGCATTTT CASSEAALRWGTQPQHF
TRBJ2-7 TRBV27 - - TGTGCCAGCAGTTTATACGGGAACTCCTACGAGCAGTACTTC CASSLYGNSYEQYF
TRBJ2-3 TRBV10-2 - - TGCGCCAGCAGCCCCCTGCGAGATACGCAGTATTTT CASSPLRDTQYF
TRBJ2-3 TRBV6-1 TRBD2 - TGTGCCAGCACTGATCTGACTAGCGGGAGGGCAAATACGCAGTATTTT CASTDLTSGRANTQYF
TRBJ1-4 TRBV7-2 TRBD1 - TGTGCCAGCAGCCCGCGGGACAGCGAAAAACTGTTTTTT CASSPRDSEKLFF
TRBJ1-1 TRBV9 - - TGTGCCAGCAGCGTAGCCGTCTCTAACACTGAAGCTTTCTTT CASSVAVSNTEAFF
TRBJ1-2 TRBV6-1 - - TGTGCCAGCAGTGAAGTTGGAGGGGTTTATGGCTACACCTTC CASSEVGGVYGYTF
TRBJ1-2 TRBV6-4 TRBD1 - TGTGCCAGCAGTGACACTGGACAGGGCCACCTAGTAGGTGGCTACACCTTC CASSDTGQGHLVGGYTF
TRBJ1-1 TRBV5-1 TRBD1 - TGCGCCAGCAGCTCGGGACAGGGTAGTACTGAAGCTTTCTTT CASSSGQGSTEAFF
TRBJ1-2 TRBV19 TRBD1 - TGTGCCAGTAGTATATCCAAGGGACAGGGGACCTATGGCTACACCTTC CASSISKGQGTYGYTF
TRBJ1-2 TRBV2 - - TGTGCCAGCAGGGCCGTGACGACAGGAGATTTC CASRAVTTGDF
TRBJ2-1 TRBV19 - - TGTGCCAGTACTTTAGGGGTCGGCTCCTACAATGAGCAGTTCTTC CASTLGVGSYNEQFF
TRBJ1-3 TRBV6-6 TRBD1 - TGTGCCAGCAGTGCCAGGGGGATGGGAAACACCATATATTTT CASSARGMGNTIYF
TRBJ1-6 TRBV5-1 TRBD1 once TGCGCCAGCAGCAAAACAGGGGCCCCGATGCATTCACCCCTCCACTTT CASSKTGAPMHSPLHF
TRBJ1-1 TRBV4-1 - - TGCGCCAGCAGCTCGGTTTTAAGTACTGAAGCTTTCTTT CASSSVLSTEAFF
TRBJ1-3 TRBV5-1 - - TGCGCCAGCAGCTTGGAGGGGGATGGAAACACCATATATTTT CASSLEGDGNTIYF
TRBJ2-7 TRBV29-1 TRBD1 few TGCAGCGTTCGGGACAGCTACTACGAGCAGTACTTC CSVRDSYYEQYF
TRBJ2-1 TRBV27 TRBD2 - TGTGCCAGCAGTTCGCCGGGACTAGATAGTTCTGAGCAGTTCTTC CASSSPGLDSSEQFF
TRBJ1-3 TRBV9 - few TGTGCCAGCAGCGTAGCGTTAGGACACTACTCTGGAAACACCATATATTTT CASSVALGHYSGNTIYF
TRBJ2-7 TRBV28 - - TGTGCCAGCAGTTTATCGTCACAGGTCGACGAGCAGTACTTC CASSLSSQVDEQYF
TRBJ2-2 TRBV5-6 - - TGTGCCAGCAGCTTGGAAAGGGGTTCCGGGGAGCTGTTTTTT CASSLERGSGELFF
TRBJ1-1 TRBV4-1 - - TGCGCCAGCAGCCGCTTCGAGGAGTCAGCCGCTTTGAACACTGAAGCTTTCTTT CASSRFEESAALNTEAFF
TRBJ2-2 TRBV5-4 - - TGTGCCAGCAGTGGGACTTTGAACACCGGGGAGCTGTTTTTT CASSGTLNTGELFF
TRBJ1-1 TRBV6-5 - - TGTGCCAGCACCCCGGGGGGGCAGCACACTGAAGCTTTCTTT CASTPGGQHTEAFF
TRBJ2-7 TRBV6-5 - once TGTGCCAGCAGTGAGTCTAGCGATTACGAGCAGTACTTC CASSESSDYEQYF
TRBJ1-5 TRBV30 TRBD1 - TGTGCCTGGAGTCTGACAGGGGGCCTCCAATCTCCCCAGCATTTT CAWSLTGGLQSPQHF
TRBJ1-4 TRBV6-6 - - TGTGCCAGCAGTTACGAGGGCAGAACAACTAATGAAAAACTGTTTTTT CASSYEGRTTNEKLFF
TRBJ2-7 TRBV18 TRBD2 once TGTGCCAGCTCACCAACGCAGGGCGGGGGGCTGGTCGAGCAGTACTTC CASSPTQGGGLVEQYF
TRBJ1-1 TRBV12-5 - - TGTGCTAGTGGTTTAGGGGTAAGGACTGAAGCTTTCTTT CASGLGVRTEAFF
TRBJ2-7 TRBV4-1 TRBD2 - TGCGCCAGCAGCCTTACTAGCGGGGGGATCTACGAGCAGTACTTC CASSLTSGGIYEQYF
TRBJ1-2 TRBV30 - - TGTGCCTGGAGTGATTCAGGGGGCTACACCTTC CAWSDSGGYTF
TRBJ2-7 TRBV11-2 TRBD1 - TGTGCCAGCAGCTTAGTTGGGACAGGGGCTCGGGAGCAGTACTTC CASSLVGTGAREQYF
TRBJ2-7 TRBV7-6 TRBD2 - TGTGCCAGCAGCCTGGGGACTAGCGATAGCTCCTACGAGCAGTACTTC CASSLGTSDSSYEQYF
TRBJ2-7 TRBV9 TRBD2 once TGTGCCAGCAGCCCCAACCCGACTAGCGGGGGCTACGAGCAGTACTTC CASSPNPTSGGYEQYF
TRBJ1-2 TRBV27 - - TGTGCCAGCAGTTTAAGGAGCGATTCTGGCTACACCTTC CASSLRSDSGYTF
TRBJ2-1 TRBV4-2 - - TGTGCCAGCAGCCCGCCGGGAAAAAACGGCTACAATGAGCAGTTCTTC CASSPPGKNGYNEQFF